This T cell receptor (beta chain) derives from a study of a mutant IDH1 vaccine in newly diagnosed glioma. Study summary: Eight vaccinations were given in weeks 1, 3, 5, 7, 11, 15, 19 and 23. Treated patients, averaging roughly 44 years, were around 62% male and around 40% female. Those enrolled had earlier been treated with radiotherapy, temozolomide, or both, mostly both. Patients received vaccination from 4-6 weeks after radiotherapy alone, or with temozolomide cycles.

Note on this clone: Its target is unknown.

V lost 5 bases to trimming and J lost 7 bases; unmatched junction nucleotides: 10. The CDR3 runs 14 residues. Germline V gives CDR1 MNHNS, CDR2 SASEGT. Generated by immunoSEQ multiplex PCR, the TCRdb table keeps only in-frame clones and is missing some. The sample yields 55,000 to 65,000 clones, roughly 80% seen once. The time point was: week 11, during vaccination. Every vaccination contained 300 ug of the mutant IDH1 20-mer peptide and was paired with topical imiquimod. V is TRBV6-1 and J is TRBJ2-7; 8 bases agree with TRBD1. This TCR was recovered from a man younger than 45 with glioma. The source material was PBMCs, sampled from a glioma patient whose treatment included an IDH1 peptide vaccine. CDR3 residues: CASSPGQGREEQYF. The CDR3 nucleotides are TGTGCCAGCAGTCCCGGACAGGGACGTGAAGAGCAGTACTTC.